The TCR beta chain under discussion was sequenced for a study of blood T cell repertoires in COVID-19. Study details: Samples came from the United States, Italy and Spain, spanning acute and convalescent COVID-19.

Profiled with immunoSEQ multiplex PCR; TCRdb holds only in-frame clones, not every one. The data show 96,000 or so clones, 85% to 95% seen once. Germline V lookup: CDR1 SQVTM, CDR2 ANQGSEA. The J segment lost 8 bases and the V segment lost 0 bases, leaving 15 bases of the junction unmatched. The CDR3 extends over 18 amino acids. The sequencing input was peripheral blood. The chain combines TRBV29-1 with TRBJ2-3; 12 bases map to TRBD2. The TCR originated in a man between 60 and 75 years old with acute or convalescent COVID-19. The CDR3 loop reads CSVEDAQLAGGPFSTQYF. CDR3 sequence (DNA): TGCAGCGTTGAAGATGCCCAGCTAGCGGGAGGGCCATTTTCTACGCAGTATTTT.